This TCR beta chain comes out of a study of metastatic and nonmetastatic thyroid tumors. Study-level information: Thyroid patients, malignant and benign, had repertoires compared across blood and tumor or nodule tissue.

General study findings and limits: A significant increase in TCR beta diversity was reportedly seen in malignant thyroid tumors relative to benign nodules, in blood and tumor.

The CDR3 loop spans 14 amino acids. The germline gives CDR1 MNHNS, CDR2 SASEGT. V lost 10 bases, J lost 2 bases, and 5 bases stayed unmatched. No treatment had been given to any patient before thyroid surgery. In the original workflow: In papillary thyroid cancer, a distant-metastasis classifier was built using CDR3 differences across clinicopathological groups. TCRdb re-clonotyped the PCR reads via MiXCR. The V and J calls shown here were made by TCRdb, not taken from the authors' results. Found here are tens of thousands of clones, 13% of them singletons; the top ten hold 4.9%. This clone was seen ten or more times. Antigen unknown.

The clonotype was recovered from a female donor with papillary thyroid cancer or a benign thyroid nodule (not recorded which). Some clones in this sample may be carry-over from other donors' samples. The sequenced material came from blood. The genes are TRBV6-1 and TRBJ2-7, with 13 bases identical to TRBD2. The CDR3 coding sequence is TGTGCCACCTCGGGACTAGCGGGACCCTACGAGCAGTACTTC. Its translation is CATSGLAGPYEQYF.